The rows below give T cell receptor beta chains drawn from one sample of a study of T cells in localized non-small cell lung cancer. TCRdb's table, derived via immunoSEQ multiplex PCR, lists solely in-frame clones and lacks some. The repertoire consists of about 74,000 clones, with approximately 84% occurring once and the leading ten covering 1.3%. The sequencing used peripheral blood, collected before any cancer treatment. All receptors derive from a female donor of 60 years or more with stage I lung adenocarcinoma. The CDR3 runs from the conserved cysteine through the conserved F or W. Fields, in order: CDR3 protein, CDR3 DNA, J gene, V gene, D gene, clone size. D genes are given only for firm matches. Clone sizes are given selectively: once, few, many, or a class where the clone is expanded.

CDR3aa: CASSPLTGSYNEQFF
CDR3nt: TGTGCCAGCTCACCACTGACAGGCTCCTACAATGAGCAGTTCTTC
j_gene: TRBJ2-1
v_gene: TRBV18
d_gene: -
abundance: -

CDR3aa: CASSGLGTGSHTDTQYF
CDR3nt: TGTGCCAGCAGTGGGCTAGGGACAGGGAGCCACACAGATACGCAGTATTTT
j_gene: TRBJ2-3
v_gene: TRBV25-1
d_gene: TRBD1
abundance: -

CDR3aa: CASSVETSYGYTF
CDR3nt: TGTGCCAGCAGTGTAGAAACGTCCTATGGCTACACCTTC
j_gene: TRBJ1-2
v_gene: TRBV9
d_gene: -
abundance: -

CDR3aa: CASSFWGGHEQYF
CDR3nt: TGTGCCAGCAGCTTCTGGGGTGGCCACGAGCAGTACTTC
j_gene: TRBJ2-7
v_gene: TRBV7-2
d_gene: -
abundance: -

CDR3aa: CASSSGTGKNEKLFF
CDR3nt: TGTGCCAGCAGCTCAGGGACAGGGAAAAATGAAAAACTGTTTTTT
j_gene: TRBJ1-4
v_gene: TRBV7-9
d_gene: TRBD1
abundance: -

CDR3aa: CASSGTPGQGSGANVLTF
CDR3nt: TGTGCCAGCAGCGGAACCCCGGGACAGGGATCTGGGGCCAACGTCCTGACTTTC
j_gene: TRBJ2-6
v_gene: TRBV5-5
d_gene: TRBD1
abundance: -

CDR3aa: CASSLRRDGNQPQHF
CDR3nt: TGTGCCAGCAGCCTAAGGAGGGATGGCAATCAGCCCCAGCATTTT
j_gene: TRBJ1-5
v_gene: TRBV16
d_gene: -
abundance: -

CDR3aa: CASKGQNNQPQHF
CDR3nt: TGTGCCAGCAAGGGACAGAACAATCAGCCCCAGCATTTT
j_gene: TRBJ1-5
v_gene: TRBV2
d_gene: TRBD1
abundance: -

CDR3aa: CASSALPPYEQYF
CDR3nt: TGTGCCAGTTCGGCGCTACCCCCCTACGAGCAGTACTTC
j_gene: TRBJ2-7
v_gene: TRBV2
d_gene: -
abundance: -

CDR3aa: CASSQDYTLSGANVLTF
CDR3nt: TGTGCCAGCAGCCAAGATTATACCCTATCTGGGGCCAACGTCCTGACTTTC
j_gene: TRBJ2-6
v_gene: TRBV4-2
d_gene: -
abundance: -

CDR3aa: CASSSQDNNQPQHF
CDR3nt: TGCGCCAGCAGCTCCCAGGACAACAATCAGCCCCAGCATTTT
j_gene: TRBJ1-5
v_gene: TRBV4-1
d_gene: -
abundance: -

CDR3aa: CASRQTTYTF
CDR3nt: TGTGCCAGCAGGCAAACAACCTACACCTTC
j_gene: TRBJ1-2
v_gene: TRBV2
d_gene: -
abundance: -

CDR3aa: CATSRDYRGETQYF
CDR3nt: TGTGCCACCAGCAGAGATTACAGGGGGGAGACCCAGTACTTC
j_gene: TRBJ2-5
v_gene: TRBV15
d_gene: TRBD1
abundance: -

CDR3aa: CASSPGRGLTLYEQYF
CDR3nt: TGTGCCAGCAGCCCGGGGAGGGGCCTGACTCTCTACGAGCAGTACTTC
j_gene: TRBJ2-7
v_gene: TRBV14
d_gene: TRBD2
abundance: few

CDR3aa: CASSLLDRVEAFF
CDR3nt: TGTGCCAGCAGTTTACTGGACAGGGTAGAAGCTTTCTTT
j_gene: TRBJ1-1
v_gene: TRBV28
d_gene: TRBD1
abundance: -

CDR3aa: CASSFVRGNYGYTF
CDR3nt: TGTGCCAGCAGTTTTGTCAGAGGCAACTATGGCTACACCTTC
j_gene: TRBJ1-2
v_gene: TRBV27
d_gene: -
abundance: few

CDR3aa: CASSLGTSLDTQYF
CDR3nt: TGTGCCAGTAGTCTCGGGACTAGCTTAGATACGCAGTATTTT
j_gene: TRBJ2-3
v_gene: TRBV19
d_gene: TRBD2
abundance: -

CDR3aa: CASCHYEQYF
CDR3nt: TGTGCCAGCTGCCACTACGAGCAGTACTTC
j_gene: TRBJ2-7
v_gene: TRBV6-4
d_gene: -
abundance: -

CDR3aa: CASSQRQGLAEAFF
CDR3nt: TGTGCCAGCAGCCAGAGACAGGGCTTAGCTGAAGCTTTCTTT
j_gene: TRBJ1-1
v_gene: TRBV4-2
d_gene: TRBD1
abundance: -

CDR3aa: CASSWELEETQYF
CDR3nt: TGCGCCAGCAGTTGGGAGTTAGAAGAGACCCAGTACTTC
j_gene: TRBJ2-5
v_gene: TRBV5-1
d_gene: -
abundance: -

CDR3aa: CASSLSVGRTNEKLFF
CDR3nt: TGTGCCAGCAGCTTAAGTGTGGGGCGTACTAATGAAAAACTGTTTTTT
j_gene: TRBJ1-4
v_gene: TRBV11-2
d_gene: -
abundance: -

CDR3aa: CSVGEGLSYGYTF
CDR3nt: TGCAGCGTTGGGGAGGGGTTAAGCTATGGCTACACCTTC
j_gene: TRBJ1-2
v_gene: TRBV29-1
d_gene: -
abundance: once

CDR3aa: CASSIGTVPMAFF
CDR3nt: TGTGCCAGTAGTATCGGGACAGTCCCTATGGCTTTCTTT
j_gene: TRBJ1-1
v_gene: TRBV19
d_gene: TRBD1
abundance: -

CDR3aa: CASSFLTGGEKLFF
CDR3nt: TGTGCCAGCAGCTTTTTGACGGGCGGGGAAAAACTGTTTTTT
j_gene: TRBJ1-4
v_gene: TRBV7-9
d_gene: -
abundance: -

CDR3aa: CSATGYFDGYTF
CDR3nt: TGCAGCGCCACAGGGTATTTTGATGGCTACACCTTC
j_gene: TRBJ1-2
v_gene: TRBV29-1
d_gene: -
abundance: -

CDR3aa: CASKRQGARTGELFF
CDR3nt: TGTGCCAGCAAAAGACAGGGGGCGCGCACCGGGGAGCTGTTTTTT
j_gene: TRBJ2-2
v_gene: TRBV6-5
d_gene: TRBD1
abundance: -

CDR3aa: CASSPTGQSGNTIYF
CDR3nt: TGTGCCAGCTCACCAACGGGACAGTCTGGAAACACCATATATTTT
j_gene: TRBJ1-3
v_gene: TRBV18
d_gene: TRBD1
abundance: -

CDR3aa: CASSQTAGGFGANVLTF
CDR3nt: TGTGCCAGCAGCCAGACAGCGGGGGGCTTTGGGGCCAACGTCCTGACTTTC
j_gene: TRBJ2-6
v_gene: TRBV4-2
d_gene: TRBD2
abundance: many

CDR3aa: CASSPQGETQYF
CDR3nt: TGTGCCAGCTCACCACAAGGCGAGACCCAGTACTTC
j_gene: TRBJ2-5
v_gene: TRBV18
d_gene: -
abundance: -

CDR3aa: CASSLTASTLFNEQFF
CDR3nt: TGTGCCAGCAGCCTGACAGCCTCCACGCTCTTCAATGAGCAGTTCTTC
j_gene: TRBJ2-1
v_gene: TRBV4-2
d_gene: -
abundance: -

CDR3aa: CASSPLGGLGLNEQFF
CDR3nt: TGTGCCAGCAGTCCACTTGGGGGGCTAGGTCTCAATGAGCAGTTCTTC
j_gene: TRBJ2-1
v_gene: TRBV28
d_gene: -
abundance: -

CDR3aa: CASSYWAGELFF
CDR3nt: TGTGCCAGCAGTTACTGGGCCGGGGAGCTGTTTTTT
j_gene: TRBJ2-2
v_gene: TRBV6-6
d_gene: -
abundance: -

CDR3aa: CASSPSGSGADTQYF
CDR3nt: TGTGCCAGCAGCCCTAGCGGGAGTGGGGCAGATACGCAGTATTTT
j_gene: TRBJ2-3
v_gene: TRBV28
d_gene: TRBD2
abundance: -

CDR3aa: CASSNMGFTEAFF
CDR3nt: TGTGCCAGCAGTAATATGGGGTTTACTGAAGCTTTCTTT
j_gene: TRBJ1-1
v_gene: TRBV6-5
d_gene: -
abundance: -

CDR3aa: CASSLGSNQPQHF
CDR3nt: TGCGCCAGCAGCTTAGGTAGCAATCAGCCCCAGCATTTT
j_gene: TRBJ1-5
v_gene: TRBV5-1
d_gene: -
abundance: -

CDR3aa: CASSQLAGDNEQFF
CDR3nt: TGTGCCAGCAGCCAATTGGCGGGCGACAATGAGCAGTTCTTC
j_gene: TRBJ2-1
v_gene: TRBV28
d_gene: -
abundance: -

CDR3aa: CASSMTGGSYNEQFF
CDR3nt: TGTGCCAGCAGCATGACAGGGGGCTCCTACAATGAGCAGTTCTTC
j_gene: TRBJ2-1
v_gene: TRBV11-2
d_gene: TRBD1
abundance: once